A selection of T cell receptor beta chains follows, all from one sample in a study of T cell responses to AZD1222 COVID-19 vaccine. Libraries were prepared by immunoSEQ multiplex PCR; TCRdb keeps only in-frame clonotypes and omits some of them. The repertoire holds some 150,000 clones, with just over 90% as singletons. The specimen comprised peripheral blood, sampled 28 days after the second AZD1222 dose. Source of these receptors: an adult who received the AZD1222 COVID-19 vaccine. CDR3s leave out the opening cysteine and the closing phenylalanine or tryptophan. A D gene is named only where the DNA matches it firmly.

D	V	J	CDR3
.	TRBV24-1	TRBJ2-5	ATSDPTSFQETQY
.	TRBV5-1	TRBJ2-3	ASSRSLDTQY
TRBD1	TRBV27	TRBJ1-5	ASSPRQGAPLNQPQH
.	TRBV19	TRBJ1-4	ASSKRIATNEKLF
.	TRBV7-3	TRBJ2-1	ASARGAFYNEQF
TRBD2	TRBV5-4	TRBJ2-1	ASSLDGTSGSEQF
.	TRBV19	TRBJ2-1	ASSQLADNEQF
TRBD1	TRBV7-9	TRBJ1-2	ASSIGQGAYGYT
TRBD1	TRBV29-1	TRBJ1-4	SVSPSSATGGQKLF
.	TRBV6-6	TRBJ1-2	ASSYTELHGYT
.	TRBV6-5	TRBJ2-2	ASSYHTGELF
TRBD1	TRBV11-3	TRBJ2-2	ASSLLKGANTGELF
.	TRBV29-1	TRBJ1-2	SVHRVANYGYT
.	TRBV27	TRBJ2-1	ASSSLRSNNEQF
.	TRBV29-1	TRBJ2-7	SVVEGPASYEQY
.	TRBV7-9	TRBJ2-7	ASVGAGTYEQY
.	TRBV6-5	TRBJ1-1	ASRRRVDTEAF
.	TRBV11-2	TRBJ1-1	ASSFVPNTEAF
.	TRBV4-1	TRBJ1-5	ASSQELPREVRQPQH
TRBD1	TRBV18	TRBJ1-5	ASSPRRQGALQKAQH
.	TRBV5-4	TRBJ2-1	ASSLFPAENEQF
.	TRBV20-1	TRBJ2-2	SASGGPTGELF
.	TRBV2	TRBJ2-7	ASSEALYEQY
TRBD2	TRBV14	TRBJ2-1	ASSPPRTSGKGNEQF
TRBD1	TRBV4-2	TRBJ2-1	ASSQSPGDRANEQF
TRBD1	TRBV7-2	TRBJ2-7	ASSLRDRVVEQY
.	TRBV2	TRBJ1-1	ASRYRYMNTEAF
TRBD1	TRBV18	TRBJ1-2	ASSLSDRVNGYT
.	TRBV5-1	TRBJ2-5	ASSLIGTPEETQY
.	TRBV5-6	TRBJ2-5	ASSLGATQETQY
.	TRBV7-9	TRBJ1-2	ASSLGSPNYGYT
TRBD1	TRBV7-9	TRBJ2-7	ASSRQGHGEQY
TRBD2	TRBV19	TRBJ2-5	ASSSPGLAGEGETQY
.	TRBV12-3/TRBV12-4	TRBJ2-7	ASSARQGYEQY
.	TRBV5-1	TRBJ1-1	ASSPKGGEAF
TRBD2	TRBV7-9	TRBJ2-4	ASSLVLAGAKNIQY
.	TRBV27	TRBJ1-5	ASRQGGNQPQH
.	TRBV7-2	TRBJ1-6	ASTRWGVNSPLH
TRBD2	TRBV30	TRBJ2-3	AWSGTSQDTQY
.	TRBV5-1	TRBJ1-1	ASSENVDTEAF
TRBD1	TRBV27	TRBJ2-7	ASSFRTGFHEQY
.	TRBV5-1	TRBJ1-2	ASSLALRVDGYT
.	TRBV2	TRBJ1-2	ASSTGAGYT
TRBD1	TRBV5-6	TRBJ2-5	ASSFPGQVAGETQY
TRBD1	TRBV5-1	TRBJ2-4	ASSPPRDRLAKNIQY
.	TRBV2	TRBJ2-1	ASSEIGEQF
.	TRBV12-3/TRBV12-4	TRBJ1-1	ASRSLEDTEAF
TRBD1	TRBV18	TRBJ1-3	ASSSGGTVGNTIY
.	TRBV4-1	TRBJ2-3	ASSQLQLSSIPSTDTQY
.	TRBV7-3	TRBJ1-1	ASSLTIHTEAF
TRBD1	TRBV5-4	TRBJ1-2	ASSLTGQGASGGYT